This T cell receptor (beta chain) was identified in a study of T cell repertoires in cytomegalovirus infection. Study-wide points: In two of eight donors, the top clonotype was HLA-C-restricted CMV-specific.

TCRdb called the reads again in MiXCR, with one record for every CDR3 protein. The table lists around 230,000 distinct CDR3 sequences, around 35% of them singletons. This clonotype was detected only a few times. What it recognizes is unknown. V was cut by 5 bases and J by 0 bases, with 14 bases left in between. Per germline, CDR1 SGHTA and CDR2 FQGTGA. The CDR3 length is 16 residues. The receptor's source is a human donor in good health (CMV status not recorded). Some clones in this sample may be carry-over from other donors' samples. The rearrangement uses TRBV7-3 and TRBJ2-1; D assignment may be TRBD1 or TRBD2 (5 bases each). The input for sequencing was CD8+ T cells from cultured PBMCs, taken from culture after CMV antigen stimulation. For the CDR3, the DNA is TGTGCCAGCAGCCCCGGGGCGGCGGCCTCCTACAATGAGCAGTTCTTC. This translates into CASSPGAAASYNEQFF. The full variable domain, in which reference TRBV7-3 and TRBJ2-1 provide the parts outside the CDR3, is GAGVSQTPSNKVTEKGKYVELRCDPISGHTALYWYRQSLGQGPEFLIYFQGTGAADDSGLPNDRFFAVRPEGSVSTLKIQRTERGDSAVYLCASSPGAAASYNEQFFGPGTRLTVL.